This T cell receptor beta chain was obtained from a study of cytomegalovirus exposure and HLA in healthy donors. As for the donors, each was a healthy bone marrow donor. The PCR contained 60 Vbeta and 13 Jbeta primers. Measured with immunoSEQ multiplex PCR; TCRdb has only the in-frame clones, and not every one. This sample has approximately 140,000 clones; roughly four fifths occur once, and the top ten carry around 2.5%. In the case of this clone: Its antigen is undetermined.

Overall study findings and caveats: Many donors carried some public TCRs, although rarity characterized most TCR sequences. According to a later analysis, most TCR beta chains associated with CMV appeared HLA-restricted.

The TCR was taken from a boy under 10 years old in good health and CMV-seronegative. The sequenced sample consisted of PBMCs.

The CDR3 protein is CASSLGALGEKLFF. The CDR3 coding sequence is TGTGCCAGCAGCTTAGGGGCACTCGGTGAAAAACTGTTTTTT. The genes are TRBV11-2 and TRBJ1-4; unclear D gene. This CDR3 is built from 14 residues. The V gene lost 1 base and the J gene lost 7 bases, with 10 bases spanning the gap. Germline V lookup: CDR1 SGHAT, CDR2 FQNNGV.